Each of the 20 T cell receptor beta chains below was sequenced from the same sample in a study of OX40 agonist ivuxolimab in advanced cancers. Sequencing was performed with immunoSEQ multiplex PCR; in TCRdb, only in-frame clones are kept and a portion is missing. The sample records tens of thousands of clones, less than 85% being singletons. This material consisted of CD4+ or CD8+ T cells sorted from blood, taken in a trial of the OX40 agonist ivuxolimab. All receptors derive from an adult with an advanced solid tumor such as melanoma, head and neck, liver or kidney cancer.

The genes are TRBV6-1 and TRBJ2-5; D remains ambiguous. The CDR3 has 14 amino acids. V lost 3 bases and J 2 bases, leaving 10 bases between the germline ends. Germline V gene sequence: CDR1 MNHNS, CDR2 SASEGT. The CDR3 DNA is TGTGCCAGCAGTGATATACAGAAACAAGAGACCCAGTACTTC. Translation: CASSDIQKQETQYF.

This rearrangement joins TRBV10-2 to TRBJ1-2, with D maybe TRBD1 (6 bases). Germline V gives CDR1 WSHSY, CDR2 SAAADI. Trimming took 3 bases from V and 1 from J, leaving 9 bases between them. This CDR3 contains 14 residues. Here the CDR3 reads CASSEPGDNYGYTF. The CDR3 DNA is TGCGCCAGCAGTGAACCAGGGGATAACTATGGCTACACCTTC.

The rearrangement joins TRBV20-1 to TRBJ1-4; D ambiguous. Germline V gene sequence: CDR1 DFQATT, CDR2 SNEGSKA (reference sequence). Trimming removed 1 base from V and 8 bases from J, with 5 bases in between. There are 11 residues in the CDR3. The CDR3 region has the DNA TGCAGTGCTAGAGTTCAGGAAAAACTGTTTTTT. This encodes CSARVQEKLFF.

V is TRBV5-4 and J is TRBJ1-6; the D is unclear. V was trimmed by 4 bases and J by 12 bases, leaving 11 bases between them. In germline, CDR1 is SGHNT, CDR2 YYREEE (reference sequence). The CDR3 is 12 residues long. The CDR3 sequence: CASSREGLPLHF. The CDR3 DNA is TGTGCCAGCAGCCGGGAAGGTTTACCCCTCCACTTT.

This clone appeared a few times. The rearrangement joins TRBV7-2 to TRBJ2-5; D uncertain. CDR1 is SGHTA, CDR2 FQGNSA, per germline. V lost 5 bases to trimming and J lost 6 bases, with 13 bases between them. The CDR3 totals 13 residues. CDR3 bases: TGTGCCAGCAGCCCCCCCCCTGGCAAGACCCAGTACTTC. Translation gives CASSPPPGKTQYF.

This sequence joins TRBV5-6 and TRBJ2-1; no definite D call. CDR3 size: 15 residues. The germline CDR1 and CDR2 sequences are SGHDT and YYEEEE. V lost 1 base and J 0 bases, leaving 8 bases between the germline ends. The CDR3 coding sequence is TGTGCCAGCAGCTTGTTCCAGGACTCCTACAATGAGCAGTTCTTC. Its translation is CASSLFQDSYNEQFF.

The V call is TRBV7-9, the J call TRBJ2-3; D is uncertain. The CDR3 sequence is 15 residues long. In germline, CDR1 is SEHNR, CDR2 FQNEAQ (reference sequence). V lost 0 bases and J 1 base, leaving 8 bases between the germline ends. The CDR3 DNA follows: TGTGCCAGCAGCTTAGCGGTAGGACGCACAGATACGCAGTATTTT. Protein: CASSLAVGRTDTQYF.

The chain uses TRBV7-2 and TRBJ2-5; 11 bases fit TRBD2. After removal of 5 bases from V and 4 bases from J, the junction contained 3 bases not matched to a gene. Germline CDR1 reads SGHTA; CDR2 reads FQGNSA. The CDR3 is made up of 14 amino acids. Here the CDR3 reads CASSPGLAGETQYF. DNA for the CDR3: TGTGCCAGCAGCCCCGGACTAGCGGGAGAGACCCAGTACTTC.

The V and J genes are TRBV10-3 and TRBJ1-1; D not resolved. This CDR3 is 14 amino acids long. CDR1 and CDR2 (germline): ENHRY, SYGVKD. Trimming took off 2 bases at V and 0 bases at J, with 7 bases between the two ends. The CDR3 reads CAISEGAMNTEAFF. The CDR3 nucleotides are TGTGCCATCAGTGAGGGAGCAATGAACACTGAAGCTTTCTTT.

The genes are TRBV5-1 and TRBJ2-5; tentative D call: TRBD2 (6 bases). Germline V gene sequence: CDR1 SGHRS, CDR2 YFSETQ. The germline V and J ends were trimmed by 4 bases and 3 bases, with 13 bases remaining between them. The CDR3 is 14 amino acids. The CDR3 DNA is TGCGCCAGCAGCCCGAGGACTAACAAAGAGACCCAGTACTTC. The encoded protein is CASSPRTNKETQYF.

The V and J genes are TRBV9 and TRBJ1-6; D might be TRBD1 (5 bases). The CDR3 runs to 15 residues. V lost 0 bases, J lost 7 bases, and 11 bases lay in between. The germline CDR1 and CDR2 sequences are SGDLS and YYNGEE. The CDR3 DNA is TGTGCCAGCAGCGTAGAGGCAGGGCCAAATTCACCCCTCCACTTT. It encodes CASSVEAGPNSPLHF.

V is TRBV2 and J is TRBJ2-1, with D maybe TRBD1 (5 bases). CDR1 and CDR2 from the germline V gene are SNHLY and FYNNEI. Trimming cost V 9 bases and J 0 bases, with 12 bases left between them. CDR3 size: 14 residues. The CDR3 DNA reads as TGTGCCAGTAGATGGGGCAGCTCCTACAATGAGCAGTTCTTC. Translating gives CASRWGSSYNEQFF.

V gene TRBV7-2 combines with J gene TRBJ2-1; no clear D gene. Trimming took off 5 bases at V and 4 bases at J, with 6 bases between the two ends. Germline loops: CDR1 SGHTA, CDR2 FQGNSA. This CDR3 contains 12 residues. The CDR3 region is CASSTSYNEQFF. The CDR3 DNA reads as TGTGCCAGCAGCACCTCATACAATGAGCAGTTCTTC.

This clone was observed a handful of times. J is TRBJ2-3 and V is TRBV7-8; D is possibly TRBD1 or TRBD2 (5 bases each). This CDR3 spans 15 amino acids. The V gene lost 5 bases and the J gene lost 2 bases, with 14 bases spanning the gap. Germline lookup yields CDR1 SGHVS and CDR2 FQNEAQ. The CDR3 nucleotides read TGTGCCAGCAGCCCGGGACGCCGGACCACAGATACGCAGTATTTT. Protein product: CASSPGRRTTDTQYF.

This chain joins TRBV4-2 and TRBJ1-1; D may be TRBD1 (5 bases). Germline V gene data show CDR1 as LGHNA and CDR2 as YNFKEQ. This CDR3 is 17 amino acids long. With 0 bases removed from V and 1 base from J, the gap between germline ends came to 15 bases. The CDR3 DNA is TGTGCCAGCAGCCAAGAGGGGCAGGGCGGAGAGAACACTGAAGCTTTCTTT. Its translation: CASSQEGQGGENTEAFF.

The chain is built from TRBV7-2 and TRBJ1-4; 11 nucleotides match TRBD1. V lost 5 bases and J lost 7; bases outside the gene matches: 6. The CDR3 extends over 15 amino acids. Germline V gene lookup returns CDR1 SGHTA and CDR2 FQGNSA. CDR3 loop: CASSPGQGATEKLFF. Here the CDR3 DNA reads TGTGCCAGCAGCCCTGGACAGGGGGCGACTGAAAAACTGTTTTTT.

The V and J genes are TRBV5-1 and TRBJ2-1; 13 nucleotides align to TRBD2. This CDR3 spans 14 amino acids. V shed 7 bases, J shed 6 bases, and the junction held 4 bases outside the gene matches. Germline V CDR1 and CDR2: SGHRS, YFSETQ. The DNA of the CDR3 is TGCGCCAGCGGCGGGACTAGCGGGGCCAATGAGCAGTTCTTC. Translation: CASGGTSGANEQFF.

The J gene is TRBJ2-4, the V gene TRBV2; D perhaps matches TRBD2 (7 bases). The germline V gene encodes CDR1 SNHLY and CDR2 FYNNEI. Trimming removed 2 bases at V and 11 bases at J, with 19 bases between. The CDR3 sequence is 15 residues long. The CDR3 sequence is CASSERTVGGHFQYF. The CDR3 DNA follows: TGTGCCAGCAGTGAACGGACAGTGGGGGGGCATTTTCAGTACTTC. Together with reference TRBV2 and TRBJ2-4, the CDR3 gives the full variable domain: EPEVTQTPSHQVTQMGQEVILRCVPISNHLYFYWYRQILGQKVEFLVSFYNNEISEKSEIFDDQFSVERPDGSNFTLKIRSTKLEDSAMYFCASSERTVGGHFQYFGAGTRLSVL.

About this clone: This same CDR3 is encoded by further DNA sequences in the sample. V gene TRBV6-5 combines with J gene TRBJ1-1; TRBD1 aligns across 7 bases. Germline assignment: CDR1 MNHEY and CDR2 SVGAGI. Trimming cost V 0 bases and J 3 bases; bases outside gene matches: 4. The CDR3 covers 15 residues. CDR3 nucleotides: TGTGCCAGCAGTTACTCGAGACAGGGTGACACTGAAGCTTTCTTT. Translated: CASSYSRQGDTEAFF.

The chain is built from TRBV7-8 and TRBJ1-3, with a weak D call TRBD1 (5 bases). Between the trimmed V and J ends, which lost 5 bases and 0 bases, there was a span of 14 bases. Germline CDR1 reads SGHVS; CDR2 reads FQNEAQ. The CDR3 consists of 16 residues. The chain's CDR3 is CASSPRDVVSGNTIYF. The CDR3 nucleotides read TGTGCCAGCAGCCCGCGGGACGTTGTCTCTGGAAACACCATATATTTT.